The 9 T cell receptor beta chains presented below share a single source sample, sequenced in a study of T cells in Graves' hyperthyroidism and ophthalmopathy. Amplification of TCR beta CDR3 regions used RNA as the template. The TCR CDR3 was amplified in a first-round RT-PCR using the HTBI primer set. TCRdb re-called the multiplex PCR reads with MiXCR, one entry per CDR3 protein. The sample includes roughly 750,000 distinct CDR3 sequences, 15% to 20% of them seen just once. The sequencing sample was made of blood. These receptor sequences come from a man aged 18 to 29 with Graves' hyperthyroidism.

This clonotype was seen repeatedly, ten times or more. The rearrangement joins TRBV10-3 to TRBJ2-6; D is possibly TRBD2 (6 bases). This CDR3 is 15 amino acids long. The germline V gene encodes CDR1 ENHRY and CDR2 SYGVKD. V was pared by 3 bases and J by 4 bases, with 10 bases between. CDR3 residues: CAISDGTLGANVLTF. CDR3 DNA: TGTGCCATCAGTGATGGGACTCTCGGGGCCAACGTCCTGACTTTC.

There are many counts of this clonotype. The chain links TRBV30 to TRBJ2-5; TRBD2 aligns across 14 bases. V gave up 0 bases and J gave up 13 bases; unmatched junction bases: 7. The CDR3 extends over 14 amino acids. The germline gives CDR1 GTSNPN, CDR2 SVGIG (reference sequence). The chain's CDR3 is CAWSVRLAGGPPYF. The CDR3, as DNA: TGTGCCTGGAGTGTACGACTAGCGGGAGGGCCTCCGTACTTC.

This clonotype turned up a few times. The CDR3 sequence: CASSYGRGWTGAYEQFF. Here the CDR3 DNA reads TGTGCCAGCAGTTACGGCCGAGGGTGGACAGGGGCCTATGAGCAGTTCTTC. The rearrangement links TRBV6-6 to TRBJ2-1, with 9 bases matching TRBD1. The germline V gene encodes CDR1 MNHNY and CDR2 SVGAGI (reference sequence). Trimming at V came to 2 bases and at J to 8 bases, leaving 13 bases not matched to a gene. The CDR3 spans 17 residues.

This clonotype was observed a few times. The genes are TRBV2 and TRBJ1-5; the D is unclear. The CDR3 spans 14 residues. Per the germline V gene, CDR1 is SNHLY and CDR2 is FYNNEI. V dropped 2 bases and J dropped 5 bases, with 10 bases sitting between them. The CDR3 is CASSEISRDQPQHF. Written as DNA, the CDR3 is TGTGCCAGCAGTGAAATCAGCAGAGATCAGCCCCAGCATTTT.

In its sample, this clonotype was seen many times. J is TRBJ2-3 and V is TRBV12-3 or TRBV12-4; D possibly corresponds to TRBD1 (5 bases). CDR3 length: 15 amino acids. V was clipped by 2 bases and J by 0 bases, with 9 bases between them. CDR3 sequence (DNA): TGTGCCAGCAGTTTATACAGGAGAAGCACAGATACGCAGTATTTT. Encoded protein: CASSLYRRSTDTQYF.

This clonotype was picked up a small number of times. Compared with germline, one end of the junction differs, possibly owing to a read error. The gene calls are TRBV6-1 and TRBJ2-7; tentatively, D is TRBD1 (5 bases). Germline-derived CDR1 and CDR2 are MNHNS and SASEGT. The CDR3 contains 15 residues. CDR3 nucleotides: TGTGCCAGCACCCCCCTTAGGGGCATGGTTGGCGAGCGGTACTTC. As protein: CASTPLRGMVGERYF.

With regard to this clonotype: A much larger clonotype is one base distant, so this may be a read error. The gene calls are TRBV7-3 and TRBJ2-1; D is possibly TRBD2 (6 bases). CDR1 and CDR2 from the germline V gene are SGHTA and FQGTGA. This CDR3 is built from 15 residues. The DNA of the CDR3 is TGTGCCAGCAGCTCGGCGGGATTTGGGAGCAATGAGCCGTTCTTC. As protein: CASSSAGFGSNEPFF.

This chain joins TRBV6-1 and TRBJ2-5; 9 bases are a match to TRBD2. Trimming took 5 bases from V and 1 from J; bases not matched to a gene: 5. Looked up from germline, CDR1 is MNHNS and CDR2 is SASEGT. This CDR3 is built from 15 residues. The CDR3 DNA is TGTGCCAGCAGTTCGACTAGCGGAGCCCAAGAGACCCAGTACTTC. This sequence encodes CASSSTSGAQETQYF.

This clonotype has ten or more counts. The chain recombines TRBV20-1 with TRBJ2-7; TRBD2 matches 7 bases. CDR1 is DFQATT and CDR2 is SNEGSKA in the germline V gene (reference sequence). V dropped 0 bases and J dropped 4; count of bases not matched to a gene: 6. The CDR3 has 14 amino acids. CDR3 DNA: TGCAGTGCTAGAGATAGCGGGCGGACGTACGAGCAGTACTTC. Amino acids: CSARDSGRTYEQYF.